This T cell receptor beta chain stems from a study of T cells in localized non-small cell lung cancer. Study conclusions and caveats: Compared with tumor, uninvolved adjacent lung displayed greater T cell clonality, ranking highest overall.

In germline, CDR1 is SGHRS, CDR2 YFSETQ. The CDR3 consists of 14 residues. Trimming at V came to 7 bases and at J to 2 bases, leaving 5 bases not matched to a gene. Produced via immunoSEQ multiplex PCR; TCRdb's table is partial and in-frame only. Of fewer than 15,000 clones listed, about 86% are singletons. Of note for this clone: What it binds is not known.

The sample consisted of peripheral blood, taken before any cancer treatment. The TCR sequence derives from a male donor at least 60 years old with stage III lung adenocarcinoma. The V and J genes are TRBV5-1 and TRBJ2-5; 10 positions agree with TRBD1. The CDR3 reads CASGGTGVQETQYF. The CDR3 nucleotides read TGCGCCAGCGGAGGGACAGGGGTTCAAGAGACCCAGTACTTC. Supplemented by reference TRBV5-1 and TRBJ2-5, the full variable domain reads KAGVTQTPRYLIKTRGQQVTLSCSPISGHRSVSWYQQTPGQGLQFLFEYFSETQRNKGNFPGRFSGRQFSNSRSEMNVSTLELGDSALYLCASGGTGVQETQYFGPGTRLLVL.